The 11 T cell receptor beta chains in this list originate from one sample, sequenced in a study of shared clonotypes between healthy human individuals. Profiling relied on immunoSEQ multiplex PCR, and the TCRdb table lists in-frame clones only, not all of them. The sample consists of approximately 2,200,000 clones, under 95% of them appearing once. The naive CD8 fraction comprised CD45RO-negative cells positively selected for CCR7 and excluded terminally differentiated effector memory CD45RA+ cells. Sample: naive CD8+ T cells from PBMCs. Source of these receptors: a man aged 18 to 30 in good health. Some clones in this sample may be carry-over from other donors' samples.

This chain connects TRBV5-1 to TRBJ1-4, with 9 nucleotides matching TRBD1. The CDR3 has 16 amino acids. Germline V gene data show CDR1 as SGHRS and CDR2 as YFSETQ. J was trimmed by 1 base and V by 3 bases; bases with no gene match: 4. The CDR3 DNA reads TGCGCCAGCAGCTGGCCGGGACAGGGAACTAATGAAAAACTGTTTTTT. It yields the protein CASSWPGQGTNEKLFF.

The V call is TRBV7-9, the J call TRBJ2-3; possible D gene TRBD1, 6 bases. The CDR3 contains 15 residues. Trimming pared 5 bases from V and 10 bases from J, leaving 22 bases between. Germline V lookup: CDR1 SEHNR, CDR2 FQNEAQ (reference sequence). The CDR3: CASSLPAEGPGAQYF. The CDR3 DNA sequence: TGTGCCAGCAGCCTCCCAGCCGAGGGACCAGGGGCGCAGTATTTT.

The V call is TRBV7-9, the J call TRBJ2-4, with 8 positions matching TRBD1. V was pared by 6 bases and J by 5 bases, with 6 bases of the junction left unmatched. The CDR3 has 14 residues. Germline V gene lookup returns CDR1 SEHNR and CDR2 FQNEAQ (reference sequence). In DNA, the CDR3 is TGTGCCAGCAGTCCCCGGGACAGGCAAAACATTCAGTACTTC. Translated: CASSPRDRQNIQYF.

The chain combines TRBV5-4 with TRBJ2-1, with D tentatively TRBD2 (6 bases). The CDR3 loop spans 18 amino acids. V lost 4 bases, J lost 0 bases, and 20 bases lay in between. Germline loops: CDR1 SGHNT, CDR2 YYREEE (reference sequence). Here the CDR3 DNA reads TGTGCCAGCAGCAAGAAACCTATAGCGGCTAGCTCCTACAATGAGCAGTTCTTC. This gives the protein CASSKKPIAASSYNEQFF.

A single count supports this clone. CDR3 sequence (DNA): TGTGCCACCAGCCGTAGGAGTATAGGGGTGCGGAACACTGAAGCTTTCTTT. Its translation: CATSRRSIGVRNTEAFF. The chain employs TRBV15 and TRBJ1-1; D possibly corresponds to TRBD1 (5 bases). This CDR3 is 17 amino acids long. CDR1 is LNHNV, CDR2 YYDKDF, per germline (reference sequence). The V end was cut by 5 bases, the J end by 1 base, with 20 bases between.

The chain is built from TRBV28 and TRBJ2-7; a weak D match, TRBD1 (5 bases). This CDR3 is built from 15 residues. CDR1 and CDR2 (germline): MDHEN, SYDVKM. Deletions cut 6 bases from V and 0 bases from J, with 15 bases between. The DNA for the CDR3 is TGTGCCAGCAGCCCCGTGGGCAGGGCCTCCTACGAGCAGTACTTC. Translation: CASSPVGRASYEQYF.

The chain carries TRBV27 and TRBJ1-2; D is uncertain. Germline loops: CDR1 MNHEY, CDR2 SMNVEV (reference sequence). CDR3 length equals 14 residues. V gave up 6 bases and J gave up 5 bases, with 16 bases separating them. For the CDR3, the DNA is TGTGCCAGCAGACCGGGAGAGGATACTTATGGCTACACCTTC. Translation: CASRPGEDTYGYTF.

The chain uses TRBV28 and TRBJ2-7; a weak D match, TRBD1 (6 bases). Trimming removed 0 bases from V and 6 bases from J, with 12 bases in between. The length of the CDR3 is 14 residues. The V gene's germline CDR1 is MDHEN and CDR2 SYDVKM. The CDR3 DNA follows: TGTGCCAGCAGTTTATGGGGGGCAGACCGCGAGCAGTACTTC. It specifies CASSLWGADREQYF.

The genes are TRBV7-9 and TRBJ1-5; D call uncertain. Trimming removed 5 bases at V and 6 bases at J, with 11 bases between. The CDR3 loop spans 13 amino acids. From germline, CDR1 is SEHNR and CDR2 FQNEAQ (reference sequence). In DNA form, the CDR3 reads TGTGCCAGCAGCCAAGGGTGGGGTCAGCCCCAGCATTTT. Residues: CASSQGWGQPQHF.

V and J are TRBV27 and TRBJ1-1, with D possibly being TRBD1 (5 bases). The length of the CDR3 is 18 residues. V was clipped by 6 bases and J by 5 bases, with 28 bases between them. Germline CDR1 and CDR2: MNHEY and SMNVEV (reference sequence). CDR3 protein: CASSPLLQVVGGTTEAFF. The CDR3 coding sequence is TGTGCCAGCAGCCCTCTCCTACAGGTTGTTGGGGGGACTACTGAAGCTTTCTTT.

The chain has TRBV7-9 and TRBJ2-1; TRBD2 aligns across 8 bases. This CDR3 has 16 residues. V trimming: 5 bases; J trimming: 1 base; junction bases outside the gene matches: 7. CDR1 and CDR2 from the germline V gene are SEHNR and FQNEAQ (reference sequence). The CDR3, as DNA: TGTGCCAGCAGCCGTACTAGCGGTCCATCCTACAATGAGCAGTTCTTC. Its protein product is CASSRTSGPSYNEQFF.